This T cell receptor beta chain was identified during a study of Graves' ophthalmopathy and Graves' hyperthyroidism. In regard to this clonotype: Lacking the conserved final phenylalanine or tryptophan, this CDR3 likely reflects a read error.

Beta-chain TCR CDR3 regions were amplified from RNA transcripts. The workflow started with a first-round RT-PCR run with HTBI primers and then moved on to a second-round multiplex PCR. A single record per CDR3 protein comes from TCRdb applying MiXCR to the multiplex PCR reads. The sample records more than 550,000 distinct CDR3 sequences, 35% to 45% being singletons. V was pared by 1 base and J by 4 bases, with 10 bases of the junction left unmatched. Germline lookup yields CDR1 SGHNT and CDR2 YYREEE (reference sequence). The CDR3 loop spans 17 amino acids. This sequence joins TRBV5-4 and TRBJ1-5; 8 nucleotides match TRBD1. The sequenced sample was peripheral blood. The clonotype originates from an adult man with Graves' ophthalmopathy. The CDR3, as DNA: TGTGCCAGCAGCTTGAGTGAACGGACAGGGACTAATCAGCCCCAGCATTCT. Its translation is CASSLSERTGTNQPQHS.